This TCR beta chain emerged from a study of Ad26.COV2.S vaccination and SARS-CoV-2 variants. Across the whole study: Intramuscular Ad26.COV2.S at 5x10^10 or 1x10^11 viral particles. General observations from the study: Breadth, reportedly substantial, characterized the spike-specific CD8+ and CD4+ T cell responses after vaccination. While placebo recipients had lower spike-specific TCR breadth, vaccine recipients had more.

Looked up from germline, CDR1 is SGHRS and CDR2 is YFSETQ. The CDR3 runs to 13 residues. Trimming removed 4 bases at V and 5 bases at J, with 10 bases between. As to treatment: some 20 received Ad26.COV2.S at low or high dose, single or two shots; roughly five received placebo; per-sample allocation not given. The study sampled participants on day 63 after the first vaccine or placebo injection. TCRdb's copy holds only in-frame clones and misses some; the assay was immunoSEQ multiplex PCR. The sample includes almost 400,000 clones, over 75% seen only once; the top ten take 1.5% to 2%. On this clone: Its specificity is not known.

The receptor comes from a person aged 18-60 years who received the Ad26.COV2.S COVID-19 vaccine or a placebo. The sequenced sample was peripheral blood, obtained in a trial of Ad26.COV2.S vaccine versus placebo. The chain carries TRBV5-1 and TRBJ2-1; D is perhaps TRBD2 (6 bases). In nucleotides, the CDR3 is TGCGCCAGCAGCGCGGGACTCCACAATGAGCAGTTCTTC. Encoded protein: CASSAGLHNEQFF.